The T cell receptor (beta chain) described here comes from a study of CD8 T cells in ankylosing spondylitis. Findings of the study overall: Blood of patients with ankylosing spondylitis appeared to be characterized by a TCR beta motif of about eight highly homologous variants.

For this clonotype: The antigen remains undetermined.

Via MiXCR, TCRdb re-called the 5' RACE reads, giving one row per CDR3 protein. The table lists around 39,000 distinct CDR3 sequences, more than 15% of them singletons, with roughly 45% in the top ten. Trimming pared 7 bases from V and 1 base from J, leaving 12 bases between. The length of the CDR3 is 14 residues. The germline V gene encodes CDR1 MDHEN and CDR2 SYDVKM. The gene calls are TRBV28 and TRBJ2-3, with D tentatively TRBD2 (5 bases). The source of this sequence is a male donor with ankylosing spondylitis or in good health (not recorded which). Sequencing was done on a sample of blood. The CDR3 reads CASTQPGGTDTQYF. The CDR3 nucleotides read TGTGCCAGCACCCAACCCGGGGGCACAGATACGCAGTATTTT.